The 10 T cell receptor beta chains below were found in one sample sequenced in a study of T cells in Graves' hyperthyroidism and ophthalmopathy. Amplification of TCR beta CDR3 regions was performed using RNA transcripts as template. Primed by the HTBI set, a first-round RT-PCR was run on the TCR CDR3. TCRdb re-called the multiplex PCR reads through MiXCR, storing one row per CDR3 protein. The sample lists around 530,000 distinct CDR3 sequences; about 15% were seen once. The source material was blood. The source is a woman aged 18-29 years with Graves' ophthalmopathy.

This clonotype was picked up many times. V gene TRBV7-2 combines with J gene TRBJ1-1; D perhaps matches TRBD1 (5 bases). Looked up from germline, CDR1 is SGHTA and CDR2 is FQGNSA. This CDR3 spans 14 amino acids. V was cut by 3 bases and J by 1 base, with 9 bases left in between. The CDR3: CASSFGHSNTEAFF. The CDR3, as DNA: TGTGCCAGCAGCTTTGGACACTCGAACACTGAAGCTTTCTTT. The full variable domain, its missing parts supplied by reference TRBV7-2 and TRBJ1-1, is GAGVSQSPSNKVTEKGKDVELRCDPISGHTALYWYRQSLGQGLEFLIYFQGNSAPDKSGLPSDRFSAERTGGSVSTLTIQRTQQEDSAVYLCASSFGHSNTEAFFGQGTRLTVV.

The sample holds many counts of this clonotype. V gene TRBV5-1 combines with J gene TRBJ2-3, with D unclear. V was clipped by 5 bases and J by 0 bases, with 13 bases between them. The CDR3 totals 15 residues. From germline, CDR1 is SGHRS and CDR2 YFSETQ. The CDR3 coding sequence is TGCGCCAGCAGAAATAGTGCACGCAGCACAGATACGCAGTATTTT. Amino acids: CASRNSARSTDTQYF.

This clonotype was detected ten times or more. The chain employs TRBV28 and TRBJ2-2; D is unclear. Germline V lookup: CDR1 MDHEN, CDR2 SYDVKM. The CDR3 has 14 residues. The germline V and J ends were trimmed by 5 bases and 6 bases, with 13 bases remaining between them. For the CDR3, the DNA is TGTGCCAGCAGTCTTACCGGAATCTCCGGGGAGCTGTTTTTT. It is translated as CASSLTGISGELFF.

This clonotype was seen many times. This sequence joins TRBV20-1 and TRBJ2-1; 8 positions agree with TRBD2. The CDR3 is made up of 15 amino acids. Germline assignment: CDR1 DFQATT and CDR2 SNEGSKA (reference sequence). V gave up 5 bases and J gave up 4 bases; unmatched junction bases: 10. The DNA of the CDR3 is TGCAGTGCTGGTGGACTAGCACCCATTTACAATGAGCAGTTCTTC. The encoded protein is CSAGGLAPIYNEQFF.

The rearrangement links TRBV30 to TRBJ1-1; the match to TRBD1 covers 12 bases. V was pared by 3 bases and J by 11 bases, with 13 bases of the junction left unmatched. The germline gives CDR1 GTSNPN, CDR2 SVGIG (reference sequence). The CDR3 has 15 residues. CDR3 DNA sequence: TGTGCCTGGAGAACCTCCGGGACAGGGGGCCGGGGGGCTTTCTTT. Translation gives CAWRTSGTGGRGAFF.

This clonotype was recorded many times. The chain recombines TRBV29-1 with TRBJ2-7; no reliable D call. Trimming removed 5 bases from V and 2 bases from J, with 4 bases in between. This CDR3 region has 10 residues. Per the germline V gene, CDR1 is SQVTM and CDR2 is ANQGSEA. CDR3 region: CSVRTYEQYF. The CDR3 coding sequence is TGCAGCGTTAGAACCTACGAGCAGTACTTC.

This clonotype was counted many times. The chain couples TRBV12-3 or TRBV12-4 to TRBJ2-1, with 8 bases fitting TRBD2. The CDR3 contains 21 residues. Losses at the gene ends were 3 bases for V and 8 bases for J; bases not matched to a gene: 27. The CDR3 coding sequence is TGTGCCAGCAGTTTGTTACGGGGCATTACGTGGAACCTGAACGGGAGGGATGAGCAGTTCTTC. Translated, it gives CASSLLRGITWNLNGRDEQFF.

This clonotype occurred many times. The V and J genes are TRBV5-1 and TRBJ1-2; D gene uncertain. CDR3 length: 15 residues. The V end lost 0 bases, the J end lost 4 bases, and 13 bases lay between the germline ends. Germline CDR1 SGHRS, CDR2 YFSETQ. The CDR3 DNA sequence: TGCGCCAGCAGCTTGGAAGCGGAAGAGGGCTATGGCTACACCTTC. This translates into CASSLEAEEGYGYTF.

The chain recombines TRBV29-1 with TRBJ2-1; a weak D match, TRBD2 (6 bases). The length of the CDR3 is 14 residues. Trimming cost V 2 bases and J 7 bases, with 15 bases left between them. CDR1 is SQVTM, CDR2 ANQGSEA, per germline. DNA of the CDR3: TGCAGCGTTGAATTGGTACGGGAGATTAATGAGCAGTTCTTC. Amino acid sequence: CSVELVREINEQFF.

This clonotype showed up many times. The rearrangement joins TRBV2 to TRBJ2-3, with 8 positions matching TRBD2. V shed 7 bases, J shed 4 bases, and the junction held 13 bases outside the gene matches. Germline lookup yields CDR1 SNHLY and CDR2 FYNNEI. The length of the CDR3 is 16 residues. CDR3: CASTPRAGGNADTQYF. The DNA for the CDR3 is TGTGCCAGCACCCCGCGGGCGGGAGGTAATGCAGATACGCAGTATTTT.